The next 8 T cell receptor beta chains were all read from a single sample in a study of patients and donors after allogeneic stem cell transplantation. TCRdb recomputed calls from the RT-PCR reads with MiXCR, one row per CDR3 protein. The table has hundreds of distinct CDR3 sequences, approximately 1.5% seen once. The sequenced sample consisted of blood, either unsorted or a sorted T cell fraction (not recorded which). The receptor source for this set is a human donor who was either an allogeneic HSCT recipient or a stem cell or donor lymphocyte infusion donor (not recorded which). It is not recorded whose cells these are; they may come from a transplant donor.

Judged by abundance, this clonotype is large. The rearrangement links TRBV12-3 or TRBV12-4 to TRBJ2-1, with a weak D call TRBD2 (6 bases). The CDR3 has 13 residues. The germline V and J ends were trimmed by 2 bases and 6 bases, with 8 bases remaining between them. The CDR3 region is CASSLLRGNEQFF. For the CDR3, the DNA is TGTGCCAGCAGTTTATTGCGGGGCAATGAGCAGTTCTTC.

By sample share, this clonotype is large. The V gene is TRBV11-3, the J gene TRBJ2-3; TRBD2 matches 11 bases. Germline V gene lookup returns CDR1 SGHNT and CDR2 YENEEA. This CDR3 spans 15 amino acids. Unmatched junction bases numbered 5, after V lost 2 bases and J lost 7 bases. In DNA form, the CDR3 reads TGTGCCAGCAGCTTAACTAGCGGGAGTTTGAATACGCAGTATTTT. Its protein is CASSLTSGSLNTQYF.

This clonotype qualifies as medium-sized. This chain connects TRBV20-1 to TRBJ2-5; D unresolved. The CDR3 is made up of 16 amino acids. Germline V gene sequence: CDR1 DFQATT, CDR2 SNEGSKA (reference sequence). The ends were cut back, 0 bases at V and 0 bases at J, with 14 bases in the middle. The CDR3 protein is CSARDPIKSYQETQYF. The CDR3 nucleotides are TGCAGTGCTAGAGATCCGATTAAATCGTACCAAGAGACCCAGTACTTC.

This clonotype is classed as medium-sized (0.01 to 0.1%). The J gene is TRBJ1-1, the V gene TRBV28, with D possibly matching TRBD1 (6 bases). Trimming left V 6 bases short and J 3 bases short, with 20 bases between. Germline V lookup: CDR1 MDHEN, CDR2 SYDVKM. The CDR3 runs to 16 residues. CDR3 loop: CASRGLGGTPDTEAFF. CDR3 nucleotide sequence: TGTGCCAGCAGAGGCCTGGGGGGGACACCAGACACTGAAGCTTTCTTT.

In its sample, this clonotype is medium-sized. The V gene is TRBV12-3 or TRBV12-4, the J gene TRBJ2-5; TRBD1 aligns across 7 bases. The J segment lost 5 bases and the V segment lost 4 bases, leaving 10 bases of the junction unmatched. The CDR3 spans 15 residues. DNA for the CDR3: TGTGCCAGCAGTTACGAGGGGGCCTCGGGGGAGACCCAGTACTTC. This translates into CASSYEGASGETQYF.

This clonotype is medium-sized by share. V usage is TRBV18 and J usage is TRBJ1-1, with 7 bases fitting TRBD1. This CDR3 comprises 15 residues. CDR1 is KGHSH and CDR2 is LQKENI in the germline V gene. The trim removed 0 bases at V and 2 bases at J, leaving 3 bases unmatched. Here the CDR3 reads CASSPPTGKNTEAFF. The CDR3 nucleotides are TGTGCCAGCTCACCACCGACAGGGAAAAACACTGAAGCTTTCTTT. Filled out from reference TRBV18 and TRBJ1-1, the complete variable domain reads NAGVMQNPRHLVRRRGQEARLRCSPMKGHSHVYWYRQLPEEGLKFMVYLQKENIIDESGMPKERFSAEFPKEGPSILRIQQVVRGDSAAYFCASSPPTGKNTEAFFGQGTRLTVV.

This clonotype is medium-sized by share. The rearrangement uses TRBV5-1 and TRBJ1-1, with D tentatively TRBD1 (5 bases). The CDR3 is made up of 14 amino acids. V was pared by 0 bases and J by 4 bases, with 10 bases between. Germline lookup yields CDR1 SGHRS and CDR2 YFSETQ. CDR3 nucleotide sequence: TGCGCCAGCAGCTTGGAAAACGGGGGCACTGAAGCTTTCTTT. Its translation is CASSLENGGTEAFF.

This clonotype is termed medium-sized. The chain links TRBV28 to TRBJ2-4, with a weak D call TRBD2 (6 bases). The CDR3 covers 12 residues. V lost 7 bases to trimming and J lost 9 bases, with 13 bases between them. Germline lookup yields CDR1 MDHEN and CDR2 SYDVKM. CDR3 bases: TGTGCCAGCACCCCCCCGCGGGGCATTCAGTACTTC. Translated: CASTPPRGIQYF. Supplemented by reference TRBV28 and TRBJ2-4, the full variable domain reads DVKVTQSSRYLVKRTGEKVFLECVQDMDHENMFWYRQDPGLGLRLIYFSYDVKMKEKGDIPEGYSVSREKKERFSLILESASTNQTSMYLCASTPPRGIQYFGAGTRLSVL.